These T cell receptor beta chains were read from a single sample in a study of early T cells in non-severe SARS-CoV-2 infection. TCRdb reanalysed the 5' RACE reads using MiXCR and keeps one entry per CDR3 protein. This sample yields over 20,000 distinct CDR3 sequences, of which 5.5% to 7% are seen a single time; 2% to 2.5% belongs to the top ten. Sequenced input: whole blood. The receptors stem from an adult who was a healthcare worker with PCR-confirmed SARS-CoV-2 infection or an uninfected control (not recorded which). CDR3s include the opening cysteine and the closing phenylalanine or tryptophan. D genes are given only for firm matches. Size is stated for part of the rows, as once, few or many counts, or as a class when the clone is expanded.

TRBJ2-5 few TRBV20-1 TRBD1 TGCAGTGCTTGTGGGACAGCTCAAGAGACCCAGTACTTC CSACGTAQETQYF
TRBJ2-7 many TRBV6-2/TRBV6-3 - TGTGCCAGCAGTTACAGTCAGGGAGGAGGCGAGCAGTACTTC CASSYSQGGGEQYF
TRBJ2-7 - TRBV13 TRBD1 TGTGCCAGCAGCTACGACAGGGGGATTTCCTACGAGCAGTACTTC CASSYDRGISYEQYF
TRBJ2-3 many TRBV7-2 - TGTGCCAGCAGCTTAGGCCGCTTCAGGCTTTACACAGATACGCAGTATTTT CASSLGRFRLYTDTQYF
TRBJ2-5 - TRBV19 - TGTGCCAGTAGTACGGAAGCAAAGGGGACCCAGTACTTC CASSTEAKGTQYF
TRBJ2-2 many TRBV4-3 - TGCGCCAGCAGCCAAGGGCAGAGCACCGGGGAGCTGTTTTTT CASSQGQSTGELFF
TRBJ1-6 many TRBV19 TRBD1 TGTGCCAGCCCTTCCACCCGCGGGGACAGGGGGTCACCCCTCCACTTT CASPSTRGDRGSPLHF
TRBJ1-4 many TRBV19 TRBD1 TGTGCCAGTAAGGGCTCCATGACAGGGGTGAATGAAAAACTGTTTTTT CASKGSMTGVNEKLFF
TRBJ1-1 - TRBV4-3 - TGCGCCAGCAGCCAAGTTGGGGCCGCTCAGGAGGCTTTCTTT CASSQVGAAQEAFF
TRBJ2-1 many TRBV21-1 - TGTGCCAGCAAAGCGGGACTAGCGGGATACAATGAGCAGTTCTTC CASKAGLAGYNEQFF
TRBJ1-5 many TRBV12-3/TRBV12-4 TRBD1 TGTGCCAGCAATATTTATCGACAGGGGAATCAGCCCCAGCATTTT CASNIYRQGNQPQHF
TRBJ2-2 many TRBV11-2 - TGTGCCAGCAGCTTACGGGCGCCTTCGAACACCGGGGAGCTGTTTTTT CASSLRAPSNTGELFF
TRBJ1-3 many TRBV7-6 - TGTGCCAGCAGCTTACTTCCAGGCTTCTCTGGAAACACCATATATTTT CASSLLPGFSGNTIYF
TRBJ2-2 many TRBV9 - TGTGCCAGCAGGAGGACGGTAAACACCGGGGAGCTGTTTTTT CASRRTVNTGELFF
TRBJ2-7 - TRBV7-2 - TGTGCCAGCAGTTTCCGACAGGGAGGATTTAACGAGCAGTACTTC CASSFRQGGFNEQYF
TRBJ2-7 few TRBV28 - TGTGCCAGCAGTTCTGGGGTAGCGTCCTCCTACGAGCAGTACTTC CASSSGVASSYEQYF
TRBJ2-3 many TRBV7-9 - TGTGCCAGCAGCCCAGCGTGGGGCACAGATACGCAGTATTTT CASSPAWGTDTQYF
TRBJ1-3 many TRBV6-5 - TGTGCCAGCAGTTACTCGAGCAGGTCTAGCTCTGGAAACACCATATATTTT CASSYSSRSSSGNTIYF
TRBJ2-7 - TRBV28 - TGTGCCAGCAGACATCGCTACGAGCAGTACTTC CASRHRYEQYF
TRBJ1-3 many TRBV20-1 - TGCAGTGCCAGGGACGGATCGAGCTCTGGAAACACCATATATTTT CSARDGSSSGNTIYF
TRBJ2-4 many TRBV2 - TGTGCCAGCAGTGAAGCGCTGTGGAGAGGCAGAGGCAACATTCAGTACTTC CASSEALWRGRGNIQYF
TRBJ2-5 many TRBV18 - TGTGCCAGCTCACAATCGGTACCCCAGGAGACCCAGTACTTC CASSQSVPQETQYF
TRBJ2-5 many TRBV7-2 - TGTGCCAGCACCTCGCCCCCCGCAGAGACCCAGTACTTC CASTSPPAETQYF
TRBJ1-2 many TRBV10-2 - TGCGCCAGCAGTGATCCCTTGGGCGGTGGAGGTGGCTACACCTTC CASSDPLGGGGGYTF
TRBJ2-5 many TRBV12-3/TRBV12-4 - TGTGCCAGCAGTTTTCTTGGCGAGACCCAGTACTTC CASSFLGETQYF
TRBJ2-7 - TRBV5-4 - TGTGCCAGCGGCAAACAGTCACCACCCTACGAGCAGTACTTC CASGKQSPPYEQYF
TRBJ2-2 medium-sized TRBV29-1 TRBD2 TGCAGCGTGCTTACCCGGGGGGTGTACACCGGGGAGCTGTTTTTT CSVLTRGVYTGELFF
TRBJ1-2 many TRBV5-6 - TGTGCCAGCAGCCCAGGTAATGGCTACACCTTC CASSPGNGYTF
TRBJ2-2 many TRBV4-2 - TGTGCCAGCAGCCAAGACCAGATTTCGGCCACCGGGGAGCTGTTTTTT CASSQDQISATGELFF
TRBJ2-3 many TRBV6-6 - TGTGCCAGCAGTTACGTCGGTACGCAGTATTTT CASSYVGTQYF
TRBJ2-2 few TRBV2 TRBD2 TGTGCCAGCCTTCGACTACAGACTAGCGGGGGGACCGGGGAGCTGTTTTTT CASLRLQTSGGTGELFF
TRBJ2-7 many TRBV11-2 - TGTGCCAGCAGCTTAGTAGGGAACGAGCAGTACTTC CASSLVGNEQYF
TRBJ2-7 few TRBV6-2/TRBV6-3 TRBD2 TGTGCCAGCAGTTACCGGGGGGACGAGATGTATGAGCAGTACTTC CASSYRGDEMYEQYF
TRBJ1-3 - TRBV3-1 TRBD1 TGTGCCAGCAGCCAAGATCCCGGGACAGTGATTTCTGGAAACACCATATATTTT CASSQDPGTVISGNTIYF
TRBJ2-1 many TRBV20-1 TRBD2 TGCAGTGCTAGAGGGCTAGCGGGGGGCCCAAGGGGAGACTACAATGAGCAGTTCTTC CSARGLAGGPRGDYNEQFF
TRBJ2-3 many TRBV5-1 - TGCGCCAGCAGCTTGCCCTTACTCAGGGGAGGCACAGATACGCAGTATTTT CASSLPLLRGGTDTQYF
TRBJ1-1 many TRBV29-1 - TGCAGCGTACTCCACAGGGACTCTGAAGCTTTCTTT CSVLHRDSEAFF
TRBJ2-7 many TRBV2 - TGTGCCGGGACGGGAGAAGGGTACGAGCAGTACTTC CAGTGEGYEQYF
TRBJ2-5 many TRBV2 - TGTGCCAGCAGTGCGGACCAGGTAGAAGAGACCCAGTACTTC CASSADQVEETQYF
TRBJ2-7 few TRBV5-1 - TGCGCCAGCAGCCTGGGGGGAGTGACAAACGAGCAGTACTTC CASSLGGVTNEQYF
TRBJ2-5 many TRBV6-2/TRBV6-3 - TGTGCCAGCGGGAGGAGTTTGGCTACCCAGTACTTC CASGRSLATQYF
TRBJ2-3 - TRBV7-2 TRBD1 TGTGCCAGCAGTAGGGGACAGGTTAGCACAGATACGCAGTATTTT CASSRGQVSTDTQYF
TRBJ2-5 - TRBV11-2 - TGTGCCAGCAGCTTAGTTAGGAGAGAGACCCAGTACTTC CASSLVRRETQYF
TRBJ1-5 - TRBV12-3/TRBV12-4 - TGTGCCAGCAGTTTTCGGGATCAGCCCCAGCATTTT CASSFRDQPQHF
TRBJ2-1 many TRBV6-2/TRBV6-3 - TGTGCCAGCAGCCAAGGGGGGGTATCCTACAATGAGCAGTTCTTC CASSQGGVSYNEQFF
TRBJ2-3 many TRBV24-1 TRBD1 TGTGCCACCAGTGATTATGGGACAGGCCCCACAGATACGCAGTATTTT CATSDYGTGPTDTQYF
TRBJ2-7 many TRBV14 - TGTGCCAGCAGCCCCCCGAGCTCCTACGAGCAGTACTTC CASSPPSSYEQYF
TRBJ1-5 many TRBV6-6 TRBD1 TGTGCCAGCAGTTGGGACAGAATGAACCAGCATTTT CASSWDRMNQHF
TRBJ1-1 many TRBV7-6 - TGTGCCAGCAGCTTAGTGGCAGAGGGAGAAGCTTTCTTT CASSLVAEGEAFF